These T cell receptor beta chains were read from a single sample in a study of T cells in tuberculosis. Assay used: immunoSEQ multiplex PCR; TCRdb lists only in-frame clones, some missing. The sample lists under 50,000 clones; about 95% were seen once. Sequencing used PBMCs. These receptors were taken from a donor between 10 and 29 years old with latent tuberculosis or without tuberculosis infection. Both conserved end residues are part of each CDR3. A D gene is named only where the DNA matches it firmly. Part of the rows lack a size; the others show once, few, many or a class for expanded clones.

>TRBD1|-|TRBV18|TRBJ1-1
TGTGCCAGCTCACGACAGGGGGCCACTGAAGCTTTCTTT
CASSRQGATEAFF
>-|-|TRBV7-6|TRBJ2-7
TGTGCCAGCAGCTTAGAAGCAGGCTGCTACGAGCAGTACTTC
CASSLEAGCYEQYF
>-|-|TRBV15|TRBJ1-4
TGTGCCACCAGCAGAGATGCGAGGGCAACTAATGAAAAACTGTTTTTT
CATSRDARATNEKLFF
>TRBD1|-|TRBV2|TRBJ1-1
TGTGCCAGCAGCGTAGAGGGGGCGGGCACTGAAGCTTTCTTT
CASSVEGAGTEAFF
>TRBD2|-|TRBV25-1|TRBJ2-2
TGTGCCAGCAGGGATAGCGGGGGGACGGGCGGGGAGCTGTTTTTT
CASRDSGGTGGELFF
>-|-|TRBV7-9|TRBJ1-1
TGTGCCAGCACCCTTAACACTGAAGCTTTCTTT
CASTLNTEAFF
>-|-|TRBV2|TRBJ2-5
TGTGCCAGCCGACGGCGGGATTGGGTGGGCCAAGAGACCCAGTACTTC
CASRRRDWVGQETQYF
>-|-|TRBV21-1|TRBJ2-5
TGTGCCAGCAGCAAAGGTGAGGGACTAGCGGGGGGGCCGACGGAGACCCAGTACTTC
CASSKGEGLAGGPTETQYF
>-|-|TRBV30|TRBJ1-2
TGTGCCTGGAGTGTACTAAGGGGCGCTTATGGCTACACCTTC
CAWSVLRGAYGYTF
>-|-|TRBV5-6|TRBJ2-6
TGTGCCAGCAGCTTGTCCCTTTTTTATGCGAGCTCTGGGGCCAACGTCCTGACTTTC
CASSLSLFYASSGANVLTF
>-|-|TRBV19|TRBJ2-3
TGTGCCAGCCACCTGGGGGGTGGGGGCACAGATACGCAGTATTTT
CASHLGGGGTDTQYF
>TRBD1|-|TRBV11-3|TRBJ2-7
TGTGCCAGCAGCGAGGGACAGATTAACTACGAGCAGTACTTC
CASSEGQINYEQYF
>-|-|TRBV18|TRBJ1-1
TGTGCCAGCTCACCAAGGGGCTGGGACACTGAAGCTTTCTTT
CASSPRGWDTEAFF
>-|-|TRBV5-1|TRBJ2-2
TGCGCCAGCAGCTTGGGTGGAGTCACGAACACCGGGGAGCTGTTTTTT
CASSLGGVTNTGELFF
>-|-|TRBV6-6|TRBJ2-3
TGTGCCAGCAGTTACGCGACGGGTTCAGATACGCAGTATTTT
CASSYATGSDTQYF
>TRBD1|-|TRBV23-1|TRBJ2-7
TGCGCCAGCAGTCAAAGAGCTCCGGGACAGGGGATCGACGAGCAGTACTTC
CASSQRAPGQGIDEQYF
>TRBD1|-|TRBV6-1|TRBJ2-4
TGTGCCAGCAGCGAGACAGGGGGCCCAGGCATTCAGTACTTC
CASSETGGPGIQYF
>TRBD1|-|TRBV5-1|TRBJ1-5
TGCGCCAGCAGCTTGGAAGGGACAGGGAACCAGCCCCAGCATTTT
CASSLEGTGNQPQHF
>-|-|TRBV28|TRBJ2-7
TGTGCCAGCAGTTTAGGGCTCTCCTACGAGCAGTACTTC
CASSLGLSYEQYF
>TRBD1|-|TRBV28|TRBJ1-1
TGTGCCAGCAGTTTGTTATCAGGGGGTGAAGCTTTCTTT
CASSLLSGGEAFF
>TRBD2|-|TRBV28|TRBJ2-1
TGTGCCAGCAGTTGGAGCGGGGGGGCCGTTAATGAGCAGTTCTTC
CASSWSGGAVNEQFF
>-|-|TRBV19|TRBJ2-7
TGTGCCAGTAGTCTGGGGTCTCGGGGCGAGCAGTACTTC
CASSLGSRGEQYF
>-|once|TRBV10-3|TRBJ1-4
TGTGCCGCGGGGGGGGAGGACGTTACTGAAAAACTGTTTTTT
CAAGGEDVTEKLFF
>TRBD1|-|TRBV2|TRBJ1-4
TGTGCCAGCAGTGAGACAGGGTGGGCAACTAATGAAAAACTGTTTTTT
CASSETGWATNEKLFF
>TRBD2|-|TRBV4-3|TRBJ2-5
TGCGCCAGCAGCCAAGACTTCGCAACCGAGCGGGGGAGTCAAGAGACCCAGTACTTC
CASSQDFATERGSQETQYF
>TRBD2|-|TRBV4-1|TRBJ2-1
TGCGCCAGCAGCCATGACAATTCCTTAGCGGGGGGAGGAAATGAGCAGTTCTTC
CASSHDNSLAGGGNEQFF
>TRBD1|-|TRBV2|TRBJ1-5
TGTGCCAGCAGTGAAGCGCGGAACAGGGGTCCGGGTCAGCCCCAGCATTTT
CASSEARNRGPGQPQHF
>TRBD2|-|TRBV2|TRBJ2-1
TGTGCCTGCTGTGTATGGGTGGGGGAGGGGAAGGCCGGGACTAGCGTGTATGAGCAGTTCTTC
CACCVWVGEGKAGTSVYEQFF
>-|-|TRBV9|TRBJ2-5
TGTGCCAGCAGCTACACCGTTCAAGAGACCCAGTACTTC
CASSYTVQETQYF
>TRBD1|once|TRBV30|TRBJ1-5
TGTGCCTGGAGTGACCTAGGGGGCGTTGGGGATCAGCCCCAGCATTTT
CAWSDLGGVGDQPQHF
>TRBD1|-|TRBV27|TRBJ1-1
TGTGCCAGCAGTTTATCCCCCGGACAGGGGGCGCGAACTGAAGCTTTCTTT
CASSLSPGQGARTEAFF
>TRBD1|-|TRBV27|TRBJ1-3
TGTGCCAGCAGGGGGACAGGGGCTGGAAACACCATATATTTT
CASRGTGAGNTIYF
>-|once|TRBV5-1|TRBJ1-2
TGCGCCAGCAGCTTGGAACTGAGTCATGGCTACACCTTC
CASSLELSHGYTF
>TRBD2|-|TRBV28|TRBJ2-3
TGTGCCAGCGGCTGGACTAGCGGCACAGATACGCAGTATTTT
CASGWTSGTDTQYF
>TRBD1|once|TRBV27|TRBJ2-7
TGTGCCAGCAGTTTCACAGGGGGCTTTTACGAGCAGTACTTC
CASSFTGGFYEQYF
>TRBD1|-|TRBV5-1|TRBJ2-7
TGCGCCAGCAGCTTGGGACAGGGGAAGGCCGAGCAGTACTTC
CASSLGQGKAEQYF
>-|-|TRBV2|TRBJ2-1
TGTGCCAGCACCGGAGAAGTTGAGCAGTTCTTC
CASTGEVEQFF
>TRBD1|-|TRBV6-5|TRBJ2-7
TGTGCCAGCAGTTACAGGACAGGAGGCGAGCAGTACTTC
CASSYRTGGEQYF
>-|-|TRBV19|TRBJ1-3
TGTGCCAGTACGACAGTCTCTGGAAACACCATATATTTT
CASTTVSGNTIYF
>TRBD1|-|TRBV2|TRBJ1-5
TGTGCCAGTTTTCCCTACAGGGGCAGCAATCAGCCCCAGCATTTT
CASFPYRGSNQPQHF
>TRBD1|-|TRBV5-6|TRBJ1-5
TGTGCCAGCAGCTTCGGACAGGGGAATCAGCCCCAGCATTTT
CASSFGQGNQPQHF
>-|-|TRBV9|TRBJ1-1
TGTGCCAGCAGCCCAGACAGATTGAACACTGAAGCTTTCTTT
CASSPDRLNTEAFF
>TRBD2|-|TRBV27|TRBJ2-2
TGTGCCAGCAGTTTACTAGCGGGGGGGCCCGGGGAGCTGTTTTTT
CASSLLAGGPGELFF
>TRBD1|-|TRBV27|TRBJ1-2
TGTGCCAGCAGTGTCCTGGGACAGGGCTATGGCTACACCTTC
CASSVLGQGYGYTF
>-|-|TRBV2|TRBJ1-4
TGTGCCAGCAATCCTTATAATGAAAAACTGTTTTTT
CASNPYNEKLFF
>TRBD2|-|TRBV2|TRBJ2-3
TGTGCCAGCAGTGCCCCAGCGGGGACAGATACGCAGTATTTT
CASSAPAGTDTQYF
>TRBD2|-|TRBV25-1|TRBJ2-1
TGTGCCAGCGGTGGGAGCGGGGGCCCTTACAGCTCCTACAATGAGCAGTTCTTC
CASGGSGGPYSSYNEQFF
>-|-|TRBV29-1|TRBJ2-7
TGCAGCGTCCGGGGGACCCCCTACGAGCAGTACTTC
CSVRGTPYEQYF
>TRBD2|-|TRBV11-2|TRBJ2-5
TGTGCCAGCAGCTTAGTTAGCGGGGGGAGGGAGACCCAGTACTTC
CASSLVSGGRETQYF
>-|-|TRBV11-3|TRBJ2-1
TGTGCCAGCAGCTCGGGGATCGTCTCCTACAATGAGCAGTTCTTC
CASSSGIVSYNEQFF
>TRBD1|once|TRBV7-9|TRBJ2-7
TGTGCCAGCAGCGGGACAGGGAACGAGCAGTACTTC
CASSGTGNEQYF
>TRBD1|-|TRBV6-6|TRBJ2-2
TGTGCCAGCAGTTCCCTGTGGGGGACAGGCCCCGGGGAGCTGTTTTTT
CASSSLWGTGPGELFF
>-|-|TRBV5-6|TRBJ1-6
TGTGCCAGCAGCTTGGAGGCAATGGAGGATTCACCCCTCCACTTT
CASSLEAMEDSPLHF